This TCR beta chain is drawn from a study of T cell changes during pregnancy in multiple sclerosis. Germline lookup yields CDR1 LGHNA and CDR2 YSLEER. The CDR3 has 15 residues. Trimming cost V 0 bases and J 5 bases, with 13 bases left between them. TCRdb's copy holds only in-frame clones and misses some; the assay was immunoSEQ multiplex PCR. The profile shows about 70,000 clones, 85% to 95% of them singletons. This receptor was taken from a female donor in good health, enrolled as a control in a pregnancy study. Here the sequenced sample was peripheral blood, taken in the second trimester of pregnancy. This chain connects TRBV4-3 to TRBJ1-1; no reliable D call. The DNA for the CDR3 is TGCGCCAGCAGCCAAGACGGGCGGGGATGGACTGAAGCTTTCTTT. This gives the protein CASSQDGRGWTEAFF.